The rows below give T cell receptor beta chains drawn from one sample of a study of T-cell reconstitution after alpha-beta-depleted transplantation in children. TCRdb fed the PCR reads into MiXCR, producing one record per CDR3 protein. The data hold 640,000 or so distinct CDR3 sequences, with around 16% observed a single time. The source was PBMCs from the stem cell graft donor, collected from the stem cell graft. The receptors stem from a human donor who donated a stem cell graft to a child with acute myeloid leukemia. Each CDR3 is given with its conserved first and last residue. Fields, in order: J gene, V gene, CDR3 protein.

TRBJ2-7	TRBV5-6	CASSLDWTESYEQYF
TRBJ2-7	TRBV7-9	CASSSRDSPYEQYF
TRBJ2-5	TRBV20-1	CSASDLAKTQYF
TRBJ2-7	TRBV11-2	CASSLDRVTYEQYF
TRBJ2-3	TRBV12-3/TRBV12-4	CASSATTSGGYTDTQYF
TRBJ2-5	TRBV10-3	CASNRGGQGKTQYF
TRBJ2-1	TRBV20-1	CSARTAPRAGVVISYNEQFF
TRBJ2-1	TRBV20-1	CSAQRGGNEQFF
TRBJ2-7	TRBV12-3/TRBV12-4	CASTPGGPVDEQYF
TRBJ1-5	TRBV15	CATSSGQPYSNQPQHF
TRBJ2-1	TRBV5-1	CASSLEDLRLFNEQFF
TRBJ2-5	TRBV20-1	CSARSRSAIQETQYF
TRBJ2-3	TRBV4-2	CASSQSGGGPSTDTQYF
TRBJ1-5	TRBV12-3/TRBV12-4	CASSFSGEQPQHF
TRBJ2-3	TRBV20-1	CSASLAGGFTDTQYF
TRBJ1-2	TRBV29-1	CSLGESYGYTF
TRBJ1-1	TRBV7-9	CASSQTKNTEAFF
TRBJ2-7	TRBV27	CASSSPTSGDSYEQYF
TRBJ2-6	TRBV20-1	CSARRSGANVLTF
TRBJ2-1	TRBV20-1	CSANPGPEQFF
TRBJ2-1	TRBV10-3	CAIRGTSGGQYNEQFF
TRBJ2-1	TRBV4-1	CASSQDRGTLYNEQFF
TRBJ1-1	TRBV7-6	CASSLAETLNTEAFF
TRBJ2-5	TRBV12-3/TRBV12-4	CASTTSGIQETQYF
TRBJ1-6	TRBV12-3/TRBV12-4	CASSFCRLSDRQYNSPLHF
TRBJ2-3	TRBV5-1	CASSLNPPGLAGSTDTQYF
TRBJ1-6	TRBV12-3/TRBV12-4	CASLRQGLNNSPLHF
TRBJ2-5	TRBV13	CASSPSTGGEETQYF
TRBJ2-7	TRBV29-1	CSVEVMAEFSYEQYF
TRBJ1-3	TRBV7-9	CASSILGQGNSGNTIYF
TRBJ2-1	TRBV5-1	CASGMGNEQFF
TRBJ2-2	TRBV20-1	CSARSASTNTGELFF
TRBJ2-1	TRBV10-2	CASSEPGAGLNEQFF
TRBJ1-1	TRBV7-9	CASSPWKGAMTDAEAFF
TRBJ2-2	TRBV7-8	CASTRDAVGTGELFF
TRBJ2-2	TRBV6-4	CASSTGTSGGFSTGELFF
TRBJ2-5	TRBV7-7	CASSLVYGQYQETQYF
TRBJ2-5	TRBV7-2	CASRPQGEETQYF
TRBJ2-1	TRBV7-2	CASRSGWVGPFEQFF
TRBJ1-5	TRBV3-1	CASSHGGQNNQPQHF
TRBJ2-2	TRBV24-1	CATSTTGGYTGELFF
TRBJ2-3	TRBV20-1	CSVPGVYTDTQYF
TRBJ2-3	TRBV20-1	CSASRGGGGTDTQYF
TRBJ2-1	TRBV24-1	CATSTPGGPSRYNEQFF
TRBJ2-7	TRBV12-3/TRBV12-4	CASSLTSGGYEQYF
TRBJ1-2	TRBV18	CASSPGSGQVLNYGYTF